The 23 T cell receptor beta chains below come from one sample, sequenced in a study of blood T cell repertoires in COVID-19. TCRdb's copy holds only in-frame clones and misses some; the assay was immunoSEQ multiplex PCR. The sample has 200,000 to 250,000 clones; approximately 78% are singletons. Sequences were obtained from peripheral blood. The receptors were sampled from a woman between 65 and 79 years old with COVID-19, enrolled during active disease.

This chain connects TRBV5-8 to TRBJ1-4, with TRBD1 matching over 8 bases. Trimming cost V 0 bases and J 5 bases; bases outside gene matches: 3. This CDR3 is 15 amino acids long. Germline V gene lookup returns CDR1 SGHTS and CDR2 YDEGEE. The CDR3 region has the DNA TGTGCCAGCAGCTTGGAAGGGACAGGCAATGAAAAACTGTTTTTT. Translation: CASSLEGTGNEKLFF.

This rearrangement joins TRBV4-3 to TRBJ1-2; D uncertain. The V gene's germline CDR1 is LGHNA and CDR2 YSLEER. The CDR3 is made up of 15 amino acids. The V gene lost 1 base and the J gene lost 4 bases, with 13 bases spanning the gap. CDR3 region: CASSQGANRFYGYTF. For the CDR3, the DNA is TGCGCCAGCAGCCAAGGAGCCAACAGATTCTATGGCTACACCTTC.

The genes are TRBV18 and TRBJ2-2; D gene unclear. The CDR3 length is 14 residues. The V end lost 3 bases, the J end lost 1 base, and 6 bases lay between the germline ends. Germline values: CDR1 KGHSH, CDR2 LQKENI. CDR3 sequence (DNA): TGTGCCAGCTCACCGAGGCAGAACACCGGGGAGCTGTTTTTT. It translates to CASSPRQNTGELFF. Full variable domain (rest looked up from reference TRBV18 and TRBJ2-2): NAGVMQNPRHLVRRRGQEARLRCSPMKGHSHVYWYRQLPEEGLKFMVYLQKENIIDESGMPKERFSAEFPKEGPSILRIQQVVRGDSAAYFCASSPRQNTGELFFGEGSRLTVL.

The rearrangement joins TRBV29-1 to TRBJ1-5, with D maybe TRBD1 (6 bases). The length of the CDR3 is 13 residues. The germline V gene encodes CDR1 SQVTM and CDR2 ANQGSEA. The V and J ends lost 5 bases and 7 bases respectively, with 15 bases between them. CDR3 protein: CSVLQGLGQPQHF. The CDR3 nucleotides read TGCAGCGTTTTACAGGGTTTGGGGCAGCCCCAGCATTTT. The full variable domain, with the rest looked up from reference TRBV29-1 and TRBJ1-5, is SAVISQKPSRDICQRGTSLTIQCQVDSQVTMMFWYRQQPGQSLTLIATANQGSEATYESGFVIDKFPISRPNLTFSTLTVSNMSPEDSSIYLCSVLQGLGQPQHFGDGTRLSIL.

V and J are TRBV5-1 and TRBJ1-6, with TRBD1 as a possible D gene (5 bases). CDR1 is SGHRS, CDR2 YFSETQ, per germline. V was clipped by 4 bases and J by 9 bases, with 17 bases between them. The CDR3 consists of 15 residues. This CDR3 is CASSAGDRQPSPLHF. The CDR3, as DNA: TGCGCCAGCAGCGCTGGGGATCGACAGCCTTCACCCCTCCACTTT.

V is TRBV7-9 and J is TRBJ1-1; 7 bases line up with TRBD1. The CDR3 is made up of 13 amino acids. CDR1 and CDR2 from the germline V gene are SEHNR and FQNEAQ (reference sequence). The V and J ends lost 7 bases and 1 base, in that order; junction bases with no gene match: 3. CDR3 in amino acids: CASTRTGNTEAFF. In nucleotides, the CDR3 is TGTGCCAGCACTCGGACAGGGAACACTGAAGCTTTCTTT.

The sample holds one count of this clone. The CDR3 sequence is CASSTTGTKSQPQHF. The CDR3 nucleotides read TGTGCCAGTAGCACAACCGGGACAAAGAGTCAGCCCCAGCATTTT. The J gene is TRBJ1-5, the V gene TRBV19, with D maybe TRBD1 (6 bases). Between the trimmed V and J ends, which lost 6 bases and 6 bases, there was a span of 18 bases. The CDR3 is made up of 15 amino acids. The V gene's germline CDR1 is LNHDA and CDR2 SQIVND (reference sequence).

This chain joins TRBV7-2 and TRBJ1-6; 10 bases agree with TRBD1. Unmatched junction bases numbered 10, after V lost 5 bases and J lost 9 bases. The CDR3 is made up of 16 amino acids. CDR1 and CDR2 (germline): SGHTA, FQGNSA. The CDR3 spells CASSPGQGRISSPLHF. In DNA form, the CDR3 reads TGTGCCAGCAGCCCGGGACAGGGGAGGATTAGTTCACCCCTCCACTTT. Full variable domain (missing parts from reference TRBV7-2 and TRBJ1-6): GAGVSQSPSNKVTEKGKDVELRCDPISGHTALYWYRQSLGQGLEFLIYFQGNSAPDKSGLPSDRFSAERTGGSVSTLTIQRTQQEDSAVYLCASSPGQGRISSPLHFGNGTRLTVT.

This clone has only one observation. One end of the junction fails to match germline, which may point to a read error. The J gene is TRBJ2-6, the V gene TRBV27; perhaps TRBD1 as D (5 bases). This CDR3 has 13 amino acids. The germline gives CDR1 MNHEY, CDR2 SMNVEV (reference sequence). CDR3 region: CASRASGANVPTF. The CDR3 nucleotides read TGTGCCAGCCGGGCCTCTGGGGCCAACGTCCCGACTTTC. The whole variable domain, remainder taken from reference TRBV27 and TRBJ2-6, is EAQVTQNPRYLITVTGKKLTVTCSQNMNHEYMSWYRQDPGLGLRQIYYSMNVEVTDKGDVPEGYKVSRKEKRNFPLILESPSPNQTSLYFCASRASGANVPTFGAGSRLTVL.

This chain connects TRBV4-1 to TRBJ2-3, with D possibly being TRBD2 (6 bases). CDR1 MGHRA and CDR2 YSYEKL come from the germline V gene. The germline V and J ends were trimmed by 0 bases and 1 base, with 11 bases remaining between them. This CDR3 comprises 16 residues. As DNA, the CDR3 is TGCGCCAGCAGCCAAGATCGGGTAGCGGGCACAGATACGCAGTATTTT. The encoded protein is CASSQDRVAGTDTQYF.

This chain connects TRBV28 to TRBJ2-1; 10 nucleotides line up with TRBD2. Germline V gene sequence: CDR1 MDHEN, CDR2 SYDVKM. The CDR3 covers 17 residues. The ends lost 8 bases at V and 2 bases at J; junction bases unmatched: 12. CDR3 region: CASLNLAGERAYNEQFF. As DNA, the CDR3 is TGTGCCAGCTTGAATCTAGCGGGAGAACGGGCCTACAATGAGCAGTTCTTC. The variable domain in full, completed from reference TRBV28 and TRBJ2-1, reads DVKVTQSSRYLVKRTGEKVFLECVQDMDHENMFWYRQDPGLGLRLIYFSYDVKMKEKGDIPEGYSVSREKKERFSLILESASTNQTSMYLCASLNLAGERAYNEQFFGPGTRLTVL.

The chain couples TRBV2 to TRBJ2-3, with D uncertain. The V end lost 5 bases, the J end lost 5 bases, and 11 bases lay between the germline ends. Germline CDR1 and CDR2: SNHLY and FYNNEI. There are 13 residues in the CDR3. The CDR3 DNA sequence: TGTGCCAGCAGTATTACGCGAGGAGATACGCAGTATTTT. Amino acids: CASSITRGDTQYF. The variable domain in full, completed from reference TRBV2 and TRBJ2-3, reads EPEVTQTPSHQVTQMGQEVILRCVPISNHLYFYWYRQILGQKVEFLVSFYNNEISEKSEIFDDQFSVERPDGSNFTLKIRSTKLEDSAMYFCASSITRGDTQYFGPGTRLTVL.

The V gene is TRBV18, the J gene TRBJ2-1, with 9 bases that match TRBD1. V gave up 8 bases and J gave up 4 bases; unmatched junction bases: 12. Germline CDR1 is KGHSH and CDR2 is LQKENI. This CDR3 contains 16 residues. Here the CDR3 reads CASLGGSGQGYNEQFF. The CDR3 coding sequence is TGTGCCAGCCTAGGTGGCTCGGGACAGGGATACAATGAGCAGTTCTTC.

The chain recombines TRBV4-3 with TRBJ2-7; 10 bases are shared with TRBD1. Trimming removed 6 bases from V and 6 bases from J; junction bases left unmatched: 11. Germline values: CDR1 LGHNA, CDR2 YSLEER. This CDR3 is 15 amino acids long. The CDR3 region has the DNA TGCGCCAGCAGGACTTCCGAGACAGGGGGCACCGAGCAGTACTTC. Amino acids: CASRTSETGGTEQYF.

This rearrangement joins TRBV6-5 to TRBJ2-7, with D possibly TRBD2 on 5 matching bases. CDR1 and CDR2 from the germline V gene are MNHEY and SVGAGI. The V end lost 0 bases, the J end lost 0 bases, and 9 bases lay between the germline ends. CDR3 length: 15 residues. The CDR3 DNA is TGTGCCAGCAGTTACTCGAAGCTAGCCTCCTACGAGCAGTACTTC. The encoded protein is CASSYSKLASYEQYF.

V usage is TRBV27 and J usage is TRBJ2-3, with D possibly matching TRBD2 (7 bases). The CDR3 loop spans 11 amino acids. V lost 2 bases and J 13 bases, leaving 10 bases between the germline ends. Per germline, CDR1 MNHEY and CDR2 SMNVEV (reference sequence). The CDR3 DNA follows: TGTGCCAGCAGTTTAGGGGGGGGCGAGTATTTT. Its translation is CASSLGGGEYF.

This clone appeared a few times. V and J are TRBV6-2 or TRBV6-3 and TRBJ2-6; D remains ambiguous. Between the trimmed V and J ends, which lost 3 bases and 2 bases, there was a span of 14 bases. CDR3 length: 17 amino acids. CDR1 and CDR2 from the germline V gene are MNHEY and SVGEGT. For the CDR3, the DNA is TGTGCCAGCAGTTATGGTGTACAGAACGCTGGGGCCAACGTCCTGACTTTC. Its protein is CASSYGVQNAGANVLTF.

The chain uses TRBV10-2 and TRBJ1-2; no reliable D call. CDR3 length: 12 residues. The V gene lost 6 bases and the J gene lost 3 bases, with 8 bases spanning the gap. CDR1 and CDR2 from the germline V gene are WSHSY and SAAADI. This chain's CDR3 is CASRGTDYGYTF. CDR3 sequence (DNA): TGCGCCAGCAGGGGCACGGACTATGGCTACACCTTC.

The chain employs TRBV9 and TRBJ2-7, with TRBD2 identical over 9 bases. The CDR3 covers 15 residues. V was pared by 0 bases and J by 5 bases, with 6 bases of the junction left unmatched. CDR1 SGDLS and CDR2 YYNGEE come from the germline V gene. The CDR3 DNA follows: TGTGCCAGCAGCGTAGAGGCTAGCGGGACCCACGAGCAGTACTTC. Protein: CASSVEASGTHEQYF.

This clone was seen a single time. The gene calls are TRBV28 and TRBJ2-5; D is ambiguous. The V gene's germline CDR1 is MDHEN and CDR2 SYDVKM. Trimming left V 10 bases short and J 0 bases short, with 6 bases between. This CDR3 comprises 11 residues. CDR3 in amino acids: CAILDQETQYF. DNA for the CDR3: TGTGCCATTCTAGACCAAGAGACCCAGTACTTC.

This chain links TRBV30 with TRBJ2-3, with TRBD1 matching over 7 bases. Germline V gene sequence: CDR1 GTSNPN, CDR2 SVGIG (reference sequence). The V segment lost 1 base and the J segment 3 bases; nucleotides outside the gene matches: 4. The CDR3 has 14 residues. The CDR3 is CAWSDRGLTDTQYF. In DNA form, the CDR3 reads TGTGCCTGGAGTGACAGGGGATTAACAGATACGCAGTATTTT. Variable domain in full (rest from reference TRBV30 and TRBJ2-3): SQTIHQWPATLVQPVGSPLSLECTVEGTSNPNLYWYRQAAGRGLQLLFYSVGIGQISSEVPQNLSASRPQDRQFILSSKKLLLSDSGFYLCAWSDRGLTDTQYFGPGTRLTVL.

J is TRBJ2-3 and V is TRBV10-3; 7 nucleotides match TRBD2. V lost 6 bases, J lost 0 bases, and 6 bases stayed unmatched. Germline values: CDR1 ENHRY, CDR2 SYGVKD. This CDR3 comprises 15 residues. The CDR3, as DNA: TGTGCCATCAGGGGAGGGTGGGCAAGCACAGATACGCAGTATTTT. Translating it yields CAIRGGWASTDTQYF.

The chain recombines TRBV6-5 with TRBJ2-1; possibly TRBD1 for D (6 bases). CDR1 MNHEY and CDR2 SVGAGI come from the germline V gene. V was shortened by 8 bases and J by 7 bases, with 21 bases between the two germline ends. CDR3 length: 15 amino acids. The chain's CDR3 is CASRLQGVARNEQFF. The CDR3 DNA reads TGTGCCAGCCGTCTACAGGGTGTTGCCCGAAATGAGCAGTTCTTC.